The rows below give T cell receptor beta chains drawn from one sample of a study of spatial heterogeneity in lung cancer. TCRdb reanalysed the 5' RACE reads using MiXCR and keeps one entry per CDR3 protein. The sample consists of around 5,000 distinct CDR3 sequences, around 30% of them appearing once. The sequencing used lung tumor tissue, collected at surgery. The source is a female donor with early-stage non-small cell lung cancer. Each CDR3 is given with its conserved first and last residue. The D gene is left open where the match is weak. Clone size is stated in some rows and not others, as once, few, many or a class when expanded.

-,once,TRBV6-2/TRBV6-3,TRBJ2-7,TGTGCCAGCAGCCCACTCGGGGACACCGGAATAGGGGAGCAGTACTTC,CASSPLGDTGIGEQYF
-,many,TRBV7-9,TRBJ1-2,TGTGCCAGCAGCTTTGACAATGTGGATGGCTACACCTTC,CASSFDNVDGYTF
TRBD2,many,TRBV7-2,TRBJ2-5,TGTGCCAGCAGCCCATCTAGCGGGGGGTTCCAAGAGACCCAGTACTTC,CASSPSSGGFQETQYF
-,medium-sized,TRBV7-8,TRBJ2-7,TGTGCCAGCAGCTTTTCACAGGGCTACGAGCAGTACTTC,CASSFSQGYEQYF
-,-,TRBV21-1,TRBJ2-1,TGTGCCAGCAGCGCCGCGGAAGACAGGCAATACTCCTACAATGAGCAGTTCTTC,CASSAAEDRQYSYNEQFF
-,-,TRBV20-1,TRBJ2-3,TGCAGTGCTAGCAGGGACGTTATGATAGATACGCAGTATTTT,CSASRDVMIDTQYF
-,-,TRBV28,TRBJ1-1,TGTGCCAGCACTGCGAGGGGGGGCAGTGGGGAAGCTTTCTTT,CASTARGGSGEAFF
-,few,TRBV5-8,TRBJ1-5,TGTGCCAGCAGCTTGCGGGACTCGCGAGATCAGCCCCAGCATTTT,CASSLRDSRDQPQHF
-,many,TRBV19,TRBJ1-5,TGTGCCAGTAGTACAACAGGTCCCAATCAGCCCCAGCATTTT,CASSTTGPNQPQHF
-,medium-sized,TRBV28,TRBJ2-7,TGTGCCAGCAGTTTATTGACAACCTACGAGCAGTACTTC,CASSLLTTYEQYF
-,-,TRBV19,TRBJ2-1,TGTGCCAGTAGTATCCGGGACGTACCAAACAATGAGCAGTTCTTC,CASSIRDVPNNEQFF
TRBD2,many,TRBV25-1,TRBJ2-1,TGTGCCGCAGGGGTAGCGGGGGGGGACAATGAGCAGTTCTTC,CAAGVAGGDNEQFF
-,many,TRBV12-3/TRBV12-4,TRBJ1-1,TGTGCCAGCAGGCGCAGGGACACTGAAGCTTTCTTT,CASRRRDTEAFF
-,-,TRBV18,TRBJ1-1,TGTGCCAGCTCACCCCAAACTGAAGCTTTCTTT,CASSPQTEAFF
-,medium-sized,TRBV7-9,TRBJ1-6,TGTGCCAGCAGCAAGGACAGCGCCAGCTTTGTCCTCCACTTT,CASSKDSASFVLHF
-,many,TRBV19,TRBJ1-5,TGTGCCAGTAGGTCAGAAATGCGCAATCAGCCCCAGCATTTT,CASRSEMRNQPQHF
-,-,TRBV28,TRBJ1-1,TGTGCCAGCAGTTTAGGGGGGGTTAATGCTTTCTTT,CASSLGGVNAFF
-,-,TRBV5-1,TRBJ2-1,TGCGCCAGCAGCTTATATAACGGGGAGATCGTGAATGAGCAGTTCTTC,CASSLYNGEIVNEQFF
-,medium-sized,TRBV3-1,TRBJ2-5,TGTGCCAGCAGCCAATGGGGCGGGACTCCGAAAGAGACCCAGTACTTC,CASSQWGGTPKETQYF
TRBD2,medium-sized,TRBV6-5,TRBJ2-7,TGTGCCAGCAGTTACGAGGGGTCGGGGGGGAAGTACTTC,CASSYEGSGGKYF
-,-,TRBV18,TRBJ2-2,TGTGCCAGCTCACCGGGACATCAAGTGAACACCGGGGAGCTGTTTTTT,CASSPGHQVNTGELFF
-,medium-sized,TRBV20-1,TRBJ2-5,TGCAGTGCTAGCCCTACAGGGGAGACCCAGTACTTC,CSASPTGETQYF
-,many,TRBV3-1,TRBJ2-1,TGTGCCAGCAGCCAAGGGCCTCACGCCGACTCCTACAATGAGCAGTTCTTC,CASSQGPHADSYNEQFF
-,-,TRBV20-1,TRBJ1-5,TGCAGTGCTAGACAGGGAGATTATAGCAATCAGCCCCAGCATTTT,CSARQGDYSNQPQHF
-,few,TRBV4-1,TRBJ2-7,TGCGCCAGCAGCCCGAGACCAGACTACGAGCAGTACTTC,CASSPRPDYEQYF
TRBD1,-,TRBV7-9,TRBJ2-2,TGTGCCAGCAGCGGGGACAGGGGTGACGGGGAGCTGTTTTTT,CASSGDRGDGELFF
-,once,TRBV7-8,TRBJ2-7,TGTGCCAGCAGCCAACCAGGGCCGTATCGTCGGGAGCAGTACTTC,CASSQPGPYRREQYF
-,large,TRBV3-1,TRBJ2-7,TGTGCCAGCAGCCAAGATCCCAGGGGTACCTACGAGCAGTACTTC,CASSQDPRGTYEQYF
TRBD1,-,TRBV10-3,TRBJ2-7,TGTGCCATCAGGGACCCAGGGGGTATCTACGAGCAGTACTTC,CAIRDPGGIYEQYF
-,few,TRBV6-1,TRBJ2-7,TGTGCCAGCAGTGTCACAGGGAACGAGCAGTACTTC,CASSVTGNEQYF
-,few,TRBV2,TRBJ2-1,TGTGCCAGCAGTGACGCATATGAGCAGTTCTTC,CASSDAYEQFF
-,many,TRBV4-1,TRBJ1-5,TGCGCCAGCAGCCAAGTAGACGGCGATCAGCCCCAGCATTTT,CASSQVDGDQPQHF
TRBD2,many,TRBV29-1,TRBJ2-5,TGCAGCGGGCAGCGGGGCCAAGAGACCCAGTACTTC,CSGQRGQETQYF
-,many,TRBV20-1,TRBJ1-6,TGCAGTGCCCTAAGAGCCGGGGGCTATAATTCACCCCTCCACTTT,CSALRAGGYNSPLHF
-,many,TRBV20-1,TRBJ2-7,TGCAGTGCTAGAGAGCCCAGGGGCGGTCCCTACGAGCAGTACTTC,CSAREPRGGPYEQYF
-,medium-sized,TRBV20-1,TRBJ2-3,TGCAGTGCCAGGTCGGACTGGGCTTGGGGGACAGATACGCAGTATTTT,CSARSDWAWGTDTQYF
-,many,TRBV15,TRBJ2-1,TGTGCCACCAGCAAAAAAGGGCACAATGAGCAGTTCTTC,CATSKKGHNEQFF
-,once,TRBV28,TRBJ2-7,TGTGCCAGCAGTTCGTCCCCCCCTCTCTACGAGCAGTACTTC,CASSSSPPLYEQYF
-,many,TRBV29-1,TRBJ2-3,TGCAGCGTTGTCTCTACAGGGAGGGGAGATACGCAGTATTTT,CSVVSTGRGDTQYF
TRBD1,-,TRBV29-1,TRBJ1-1,TGCAGCGTTCAGGAAAGGGGGCAGGGGACTGAAGCTTTCTTT,CSVQERGQGTEAFF
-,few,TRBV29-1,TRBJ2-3,TGCAGCCTTGAGGGGGGCAGCACAGATACGCAGTATTTT,CSLEGGSTDTQYF
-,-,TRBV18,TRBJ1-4,TGTGCCAGCTCACCACAAAGTAATGAAAAACTGTTTTTT,CASSPQSNEKLFF
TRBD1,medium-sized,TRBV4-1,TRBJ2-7,TGCGCCAGCAGCCTAGGACAGGGGGTCGGCGAGCAGTACTTC,CASSLGQGVGEQYF
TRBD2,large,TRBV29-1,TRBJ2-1,TGCAGCGTTGAAGGGGGCGGGGGGCCATACAATGAGCAGTTCTTC,CSVEGGGGPYNEQFF
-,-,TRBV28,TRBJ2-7,TGTGCCAGCAGCGTACAGGGCCCCTACGAGCAGTACTTC,CASSVQGPYEQYF
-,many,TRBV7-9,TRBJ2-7,TGTGCCAGCAGCTTTCTCGGTGGGGGTCAAGAGCAGTACTTC,CASSFLGGGQEQYF